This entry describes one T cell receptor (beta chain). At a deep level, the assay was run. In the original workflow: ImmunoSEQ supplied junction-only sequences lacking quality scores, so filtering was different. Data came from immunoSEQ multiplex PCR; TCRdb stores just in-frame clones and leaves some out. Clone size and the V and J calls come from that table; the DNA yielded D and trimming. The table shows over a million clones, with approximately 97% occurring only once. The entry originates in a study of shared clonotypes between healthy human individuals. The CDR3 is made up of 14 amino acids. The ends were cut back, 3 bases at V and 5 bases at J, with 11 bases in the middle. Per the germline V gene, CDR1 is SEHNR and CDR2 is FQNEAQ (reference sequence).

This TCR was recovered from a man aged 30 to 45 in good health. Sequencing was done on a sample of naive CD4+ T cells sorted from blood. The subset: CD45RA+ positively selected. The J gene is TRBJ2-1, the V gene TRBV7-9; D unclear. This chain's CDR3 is CASSFSQINNEQFF. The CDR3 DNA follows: TGTGCCAGCAGCTTCTCGCAGATTAACAATGAGCAGTTCTTC. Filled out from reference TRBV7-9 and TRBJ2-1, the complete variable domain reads DTGVSQNPRHKITKRGQNVTFRCDPISEHNRLYWYRQTLGQGPEFLTYFQNEAQLEKSRLLSDRFSAERPKGSFSTLEIQRTEQGDSAMYLCASSFSQINNEQFFGPGTRLTVL.